Listed here is a single TCR beta chain. Its antigen is not known. A junction boundary mismatches the germline segment, possibly from a read error. These data belong to a study of T cell repertoires in cytomegalovirus infection. Overall study: Recently described HLA-C-restricted plus well-studied HLA-B-restricted CMV epitopes were used. Public signatures in TCR beta pointed to CMV infection and matching HLA type. Whole-study results and caveats: CMV carriers with the relevant HLA were identified by cumulative public TCR beta family frequency. The ex vivo response was dominated by HLA-C-restricted CMV-specific TCR beta clonotypes.

Each CDR3 protein is one row after TCRdb ran MiXCR on the reads. The sample consists of about 830,000 distinct CDR3 sequences, over 25% of them appearing once. The clonotype originates from a human donor in good health (CMV status not recorded). Some clones in this sample may be carry-over from other donors' samples. The sample in question was cultured CD8+ T cells from PBMCs, obtained from culture after CMV antigen stimulation.

CDR3 sequence reads: CANSLEGPRSYGYTF. The CDR3 DNA reads as TGTGCCAACAGCTTAGAGGGACCGCGTTCCTATGGCTACACCTTC. The chain couples TRBV7-4 to TRBJ1-2; TRBD1 might be the D (5 bases). The CDR3 extends over 15 amino acids. Germline V gene sequence: CDR1 SGHVT, CDR2 SQSDAQ.